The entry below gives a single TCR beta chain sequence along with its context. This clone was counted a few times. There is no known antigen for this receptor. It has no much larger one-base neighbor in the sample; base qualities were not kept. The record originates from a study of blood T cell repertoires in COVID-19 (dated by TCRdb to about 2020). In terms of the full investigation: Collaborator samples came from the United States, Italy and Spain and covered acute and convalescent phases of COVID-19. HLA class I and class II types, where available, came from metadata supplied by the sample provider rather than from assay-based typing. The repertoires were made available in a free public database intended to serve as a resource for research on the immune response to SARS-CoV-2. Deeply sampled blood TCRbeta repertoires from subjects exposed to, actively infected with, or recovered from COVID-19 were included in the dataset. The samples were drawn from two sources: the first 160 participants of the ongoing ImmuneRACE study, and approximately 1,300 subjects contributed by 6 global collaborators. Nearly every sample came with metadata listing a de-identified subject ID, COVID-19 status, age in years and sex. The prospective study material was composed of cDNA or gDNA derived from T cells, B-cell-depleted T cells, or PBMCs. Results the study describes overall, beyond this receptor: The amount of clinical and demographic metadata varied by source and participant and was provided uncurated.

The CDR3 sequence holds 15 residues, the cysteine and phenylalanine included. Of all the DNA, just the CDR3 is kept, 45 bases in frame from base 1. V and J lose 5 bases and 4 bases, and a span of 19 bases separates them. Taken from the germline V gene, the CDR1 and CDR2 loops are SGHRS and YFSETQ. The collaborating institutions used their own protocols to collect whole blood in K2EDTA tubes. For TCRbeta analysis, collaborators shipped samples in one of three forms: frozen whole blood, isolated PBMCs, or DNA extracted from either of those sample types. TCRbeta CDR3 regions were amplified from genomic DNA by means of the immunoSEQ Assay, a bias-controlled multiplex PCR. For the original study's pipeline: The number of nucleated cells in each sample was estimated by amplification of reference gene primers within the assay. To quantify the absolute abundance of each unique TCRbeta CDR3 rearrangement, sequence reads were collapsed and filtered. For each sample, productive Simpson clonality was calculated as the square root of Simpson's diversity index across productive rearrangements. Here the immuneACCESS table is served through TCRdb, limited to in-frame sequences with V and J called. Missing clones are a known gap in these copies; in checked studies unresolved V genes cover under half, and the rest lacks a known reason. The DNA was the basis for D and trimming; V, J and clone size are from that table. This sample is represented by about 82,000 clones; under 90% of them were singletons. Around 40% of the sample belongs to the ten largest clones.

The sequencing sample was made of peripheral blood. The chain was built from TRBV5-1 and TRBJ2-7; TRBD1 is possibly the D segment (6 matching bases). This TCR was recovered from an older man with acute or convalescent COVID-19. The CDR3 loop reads CASRGTQGLGYEQYF. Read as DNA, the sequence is TGCGCCAGCAGAGGAACACAGGGCCTGGGTTACGAGCAGTACTTC.